The next 5 T cell receptor beta chains were all read from a single sample in a study of blood T cell repertoires in COVID-19. The method was immunoSEQ multiplex PCR; TCRdb's version includes in-frame clones alone and lacks a portion of them. The sample carries about 310,000 clones, roughly 84% recorded once. Sequences were obtained from peripheral blood. The receptors shown here come from a man in his forties or fifties with active or convalescent COVID-19.

This clone was counted once. This chain links TRBV20-1 with TRBJ1-4; D is possibly TRBD1 (5 bases). Per germline, CDR1 DFQATT and CDR2 SNEGSKA (reference sequence). The CDR3 is 11 residues long. This CDR3 is CRGGRREKLFF. The CDR3 bases are TGCAGGGGGGGAAGGCGTGAAAAACTGTTTTTT.

The chain joins TRBV2 to TRBJ2-5; 11 nucleotides align to TRBD1. The V gene's germline CDR1 is SNHLY and CDR2 FYNNEI. The CDR3 consists of 16 residues. Unmatched junction bases numbered 5, after V lost 0 bases and J lost 5 bases. In nucleotides, the CDR3 is TGTGCCAGCAGTGAAGCCGGACAGGGGGCCGGTGAGACCCAGTACTTC. This codes for CASSEAGQGAGETQYF.

The rearrangement uses TRBV10-1 and TRBJ2-1; no reliable D call. The length of the CDR3 is 12 residues. V lost 4 bases and J lost 12, with 13 bases in between. Germline CDR1 WNHNN, CDR2 SYGVQD (reference sequence). CDR3 bases: TGCGCCAGCAGTGGGGCAGAGATGGGGCAGTTCTTC. Protein sequence: CASSGAEMGQFF.

The V gene is TRBV21-1, the J gene TRBJ1-2. TRBV21-1 is a pseudogene. The CDR3 has 16 residues. CDR3 DNA: TGTGCCAGCAGCAAATATAAAGAGTCCTTACTCTATGGCTACACCTTC. Protein sequence: CASSKYKESLLYGYTF.

The chain combines TRBV28 with TRBJ2-7; 7 bases agree with TRBD1. This CDR3 region has 14 residues. Germline trimming cut 5 bases from V and 3 bases from J; bases unmatched to any gene: 7. Germline lookup yields CDR1 MDHEN and CDR2 SYDVKM. This CDR3 is CASSLTGQVYEQYF. The CDR3, as DNA: TGTGCCAGCAGTCTCACCGGACAGGTCTACGAGCAGTACTTC.